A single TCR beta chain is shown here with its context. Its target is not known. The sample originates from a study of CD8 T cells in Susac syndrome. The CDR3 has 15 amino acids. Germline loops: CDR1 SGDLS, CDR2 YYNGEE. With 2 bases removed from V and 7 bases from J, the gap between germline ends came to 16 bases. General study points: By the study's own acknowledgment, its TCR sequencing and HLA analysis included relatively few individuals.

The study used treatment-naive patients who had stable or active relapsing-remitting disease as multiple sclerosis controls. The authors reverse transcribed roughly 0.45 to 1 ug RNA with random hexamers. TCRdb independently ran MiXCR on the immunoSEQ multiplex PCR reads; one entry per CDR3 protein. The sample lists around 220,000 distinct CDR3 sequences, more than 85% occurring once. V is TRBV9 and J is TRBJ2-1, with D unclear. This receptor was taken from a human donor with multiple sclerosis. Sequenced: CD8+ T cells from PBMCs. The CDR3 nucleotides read TGTGCCAGCAGCGTCTCCCCCTCCCCTAGGAATGAGCAGTTCTTC. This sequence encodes CASSVSPSPRNEQFF.